The clone carrying this T cell receptor beta chain was detected ten times or more. The antigen is undetermined. The sample originates from a study of T cells after yellow fever vaccination. Study conclusions and caveats: Weaker in magnitude, the secondary response showed a faster peak on day 5 versus 15. Reappearance after the booster was observed for most primary-vaccination clones (around 95% CD4, over 70% CD8).

The ends were cut back, 5 bases at V and 2 bases at J, with 11 bases in the middle. The CDR3 runs 13 residues. Per the germline V gene, CDR1 is SGHRS and CDR2 is YFSETQ. The TCR cDNA carried a universal primer site and UMIs from 5'RACE template switching. Each CDR3 protein is one row after TCRdb ran MiXCR on the 5' RACE reads. The sample has tens of thousands of distinct CDR3 sequences, roughly 6% seen once. The sequence came from a man younger than 35 who received the YFV17D yellow fever vaccine. The chain recombines TRBV5-1 with TRBJ2-7; D might be TRBD2 (5 bases). Material: CD4+ T cells sorted from PBMCs, obtained approximately 15 days after the first yellow fever vaccination. DNA for the CDR3: TGCGCCAGCAGAGAGGGCAGCACCTACGAGCAGTACTTC. It specifies CASREGSTYEQYF.